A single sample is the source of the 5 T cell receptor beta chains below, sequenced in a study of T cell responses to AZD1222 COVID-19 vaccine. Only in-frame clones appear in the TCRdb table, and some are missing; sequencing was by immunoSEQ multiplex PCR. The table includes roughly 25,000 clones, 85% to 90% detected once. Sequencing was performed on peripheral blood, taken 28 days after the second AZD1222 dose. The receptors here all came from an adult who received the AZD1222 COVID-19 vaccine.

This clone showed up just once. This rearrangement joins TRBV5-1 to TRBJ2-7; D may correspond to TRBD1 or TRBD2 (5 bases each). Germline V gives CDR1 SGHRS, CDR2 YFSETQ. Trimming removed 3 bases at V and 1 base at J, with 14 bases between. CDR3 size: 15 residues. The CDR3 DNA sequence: TGCGCCAGCAGCTGGGACCTTCTGGGTTCCTACGAGCAGTACTTC. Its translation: CASSWDLLGSYEQYF. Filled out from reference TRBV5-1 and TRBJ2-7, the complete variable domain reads KAGVTQTPRYLIKTRGQQVTLSCSPISGHRSVSWYQQTPGQGLQFLFEYFSETQRNKGNFPGRFSGRQFSNSRSEMNVSTLELGDSALYLCASSWDLLGSYEQYFGPGTRLTVT.

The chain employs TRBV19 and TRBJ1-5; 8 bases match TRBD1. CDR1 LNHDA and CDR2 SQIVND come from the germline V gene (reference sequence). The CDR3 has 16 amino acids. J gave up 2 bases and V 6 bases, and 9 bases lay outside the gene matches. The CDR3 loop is CASSPRTGWGNQPQHF. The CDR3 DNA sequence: TGTGCCAGTAGCCCTCGGACAGGGTGGGGCAATCAGCCCCAGCATTTT.

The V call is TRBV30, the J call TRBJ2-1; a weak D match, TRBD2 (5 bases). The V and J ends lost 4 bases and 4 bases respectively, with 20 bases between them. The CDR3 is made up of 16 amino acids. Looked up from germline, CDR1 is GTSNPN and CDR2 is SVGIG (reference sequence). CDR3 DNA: TGTGCCTGGATTCGGACCGGGGTCCTCTCTTACAATGAGCAGTTCTTC. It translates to CAWIRTGVLSYNEQFF.

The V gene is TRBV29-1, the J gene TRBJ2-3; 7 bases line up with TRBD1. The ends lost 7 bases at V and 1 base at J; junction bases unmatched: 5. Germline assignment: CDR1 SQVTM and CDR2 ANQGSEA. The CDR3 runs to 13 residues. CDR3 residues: CSADGQGTDTQYF. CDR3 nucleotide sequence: TGCAGCGCCGACGGACAGGGCACAGATACGCAGTATTTT.

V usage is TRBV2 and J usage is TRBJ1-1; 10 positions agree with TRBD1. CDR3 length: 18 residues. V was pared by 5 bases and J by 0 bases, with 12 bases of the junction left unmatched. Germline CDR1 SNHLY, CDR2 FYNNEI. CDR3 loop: CASSPGRTGGWMNTEAFF. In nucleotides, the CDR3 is TGTGCCAGCAGTCCCGGTAGGACAGGGGGTTGGATGAACACTGAAGCTTTCTTT. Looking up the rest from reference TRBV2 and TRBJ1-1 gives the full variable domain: EPEVTQTPSHQVTQMGQEVILRCVPISNHLYFYWYRQILGQKVEFLVSFYNNEISEKSEIFDDQFSVERPDGSNFTLKIRSTKLEDSAMYFCASSPGRTGGWMNTEAFFGQGTRLTVV.